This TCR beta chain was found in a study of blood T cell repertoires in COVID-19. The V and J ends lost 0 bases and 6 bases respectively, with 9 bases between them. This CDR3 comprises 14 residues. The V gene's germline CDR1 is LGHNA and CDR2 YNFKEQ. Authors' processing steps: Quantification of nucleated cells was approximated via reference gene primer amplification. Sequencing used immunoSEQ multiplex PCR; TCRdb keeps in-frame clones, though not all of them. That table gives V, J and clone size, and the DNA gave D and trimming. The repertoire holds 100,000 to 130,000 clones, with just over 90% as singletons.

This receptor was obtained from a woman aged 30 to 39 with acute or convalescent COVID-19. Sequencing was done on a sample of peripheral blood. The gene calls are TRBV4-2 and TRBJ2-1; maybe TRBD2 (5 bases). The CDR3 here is CASSQDPGINEQFF. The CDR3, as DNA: TGTGCCAGCAGCCAAGATCCGGGGATCAATGAGCAGTTCTTC.